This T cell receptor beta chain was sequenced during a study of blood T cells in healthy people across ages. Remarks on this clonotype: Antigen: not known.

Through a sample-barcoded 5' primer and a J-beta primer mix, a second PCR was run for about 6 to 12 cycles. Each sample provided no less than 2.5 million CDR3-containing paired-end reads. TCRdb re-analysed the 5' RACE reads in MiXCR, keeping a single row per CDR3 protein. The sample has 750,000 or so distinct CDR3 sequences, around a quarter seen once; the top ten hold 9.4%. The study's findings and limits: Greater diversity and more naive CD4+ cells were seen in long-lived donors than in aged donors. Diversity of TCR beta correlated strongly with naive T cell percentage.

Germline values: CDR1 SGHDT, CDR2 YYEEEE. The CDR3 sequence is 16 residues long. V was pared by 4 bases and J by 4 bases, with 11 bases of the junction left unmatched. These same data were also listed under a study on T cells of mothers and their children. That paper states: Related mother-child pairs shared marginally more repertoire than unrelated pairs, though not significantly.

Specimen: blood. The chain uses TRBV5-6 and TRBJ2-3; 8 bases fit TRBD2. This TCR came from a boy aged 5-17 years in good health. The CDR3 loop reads CASSLLADYRADTQYF. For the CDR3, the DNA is TGTGCCAGCAGCCTACTAGCGGACTACCGCGCAGATACGCAGTATTTT.